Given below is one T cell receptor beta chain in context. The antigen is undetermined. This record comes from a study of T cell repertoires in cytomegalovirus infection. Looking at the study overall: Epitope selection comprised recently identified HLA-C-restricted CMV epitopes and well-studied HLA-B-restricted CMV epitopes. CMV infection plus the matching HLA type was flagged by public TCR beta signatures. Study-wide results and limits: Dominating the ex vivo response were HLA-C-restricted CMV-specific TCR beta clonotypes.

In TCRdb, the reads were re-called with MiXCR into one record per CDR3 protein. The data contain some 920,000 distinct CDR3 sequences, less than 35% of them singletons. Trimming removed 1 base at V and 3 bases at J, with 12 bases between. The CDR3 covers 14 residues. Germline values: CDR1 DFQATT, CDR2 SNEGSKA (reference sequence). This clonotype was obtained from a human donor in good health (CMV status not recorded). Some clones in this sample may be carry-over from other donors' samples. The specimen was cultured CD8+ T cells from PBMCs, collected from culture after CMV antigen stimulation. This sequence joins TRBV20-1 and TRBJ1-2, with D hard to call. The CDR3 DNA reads TGCAGTGCTAGAGCGAGAATCGACTACTATGGCTACACCTTC. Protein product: CSARARIDYYGYTF.